The 26 T cell receptor beta chains listed next were all sequenced from one sample in a study of cytomegalovirus exposure and HLA in healthy donors. The PCR employed 60 Vbeta primers together with 13 Jbeta primers. Data came from immunoSEQ multiplex PCR; TCRdb stores just in-frame clones and leaves some out. The data hold about 100,000 clones, with 79% observed a single time. Sequences were obtained from PBMCs. The receptors originated from a woman aged 40 to 50 in good health and CMV-seronegative.

This clone has more than one count but fewer than ten. V and J are TRBV7-2 and TRBJ2-7; unclear D gene. The CDR3 contains 12 residues. Trimming stripped 6 bases from V and 6 bases from J, with 12 bases between. Germline V CDR1 and CDR2: SGHTA, FQGNSA. CDR3 sequence: CASRARDGEQYF. CDR3 bases: TGTGCCAGCAGAGCTAGAGATGGCGAGCAGTACTTC. The full variable domain, its missing parts supplied by reference TRBV7-2 and TRBJ2-7, is GAGVSQSPSNKVTEKGKDVELRCDPISGHTALYWYRQSLGQGLEFLIYFQGNSAPDKSGLPSDRFSAERTGGSVSTLTIQRTQQEDSAVYLCASRARDGEQYFGPGTRLTVT.

J is TRBJ1-1 and V is TRBV28; D unclear. CDR1 is MDHEN, CDR2 SYDVKM, per germline. Trimming shortened V by 2 bases and J by 4 bases, and 8 bases separated the two germline ends. The CDR3 spans 13 residues. CDR3 in DNA: TGTGCCAGCAGTTTACGAGAGGGCACTGAAGCTTTCTTT. It is translated as CASSLREGTEAFF.

DNA of the CDR3: TGCGCCAGCAGTGGGGGGGGCGGCGGGGAGCTGTTTTTT. Amino acid sequence: CASSGGGGGELFF. The J gene is TRBJ2-2, the V gene TRBV10-2, with TRBD2 as a possible D gene (7 bases). V lost 4 bases and J 7 bases, leaving 10 bases between the germline ends. This CDR3 is built from 13 residues. The germline gives CDR1 WSHSY, CDR2 SAAADI.

The chain couples TRBV28 to TRBJ2-7, with no clear D. The CDR3 has 15 residues. Germline V lookup: CDR1 MDHEN, CDR2 SYDVKM. Trimming stripped 9 bases from V and 3 bases from J, with 21 bases between. The CDR3 DNA sequence: TGTGCCAGTTCCCGCGGTGGCTCAAATCTCTACGAGCAGTACTTC. Translated, it gives CASSRGGSNLYEQYF.

The genes are TRBV27 and TRBJ2-7, with 10 bases fitting TRBD2. The V segment lost 4 bases and the J segment 2 bases; nucleotides outside the gene matches: 8. Germline-derived CDR1 and CDR2 are MNHEY and SMNVEV (reference sequence). The CDR3 loop spans 16 amino acids. CDR3 bases: TGTGCCAGCAGTTCTCGACTAGCGGGTGCAACCTACGAGCAGTACTTC. It translates to CASSSRLAGATYEQYF.

The chain links TRBV5-6 to TRBJ2-1, with TRBD1 matching over 8 bases. CDR1 is SGHDT and CDR2 is YYEEEE in the germline V gene. V shed 2 bases, J shed 6 bases, and the junction held 10 bases outside the gene matches. The CDR3 extends over 16 amino acids. The CDR3 sequence is CASSLLGGQGPNEQFF. The DNA of the CDR3 is TGTGCCAGCAGCTTATTAGGAGGACAGGGTCCCAATGAGCAGTTCTTC.

This clone was counted once. The rearrangement links TRBV20-1 to TRBJ1-2; D ambiguous. This CDR3 has 10 residues. CDR1 is DFQATT and CDR2 is SNEGSKA in the germline V gene (reference sequence). Trimming cost V 7 bases and J 6 bases, with 9 bases left between them. CDR3 sequence (DNA): TGCAGTGGCGGTGACGATGGCTACACCTTC. Its translation: CSGGDDGYTF.

The chain carries TRBV6-1 and TRBJ2-7; perhaps TRBD2 as D (6 bases). The CDR3 contains 15 residues. The V gene's germline CDR1 is MNHNS and CDR2 SASEGT. Between the trimmed V and J ends, which lost 6 bases and 1 base, there was a span of 16 bases. The CDR3 DNA reads as TGTGCCAGCAGCACACGGGCGAGCGGGTCCTACGAGCAGTACTTC. Translation gives CASSTRASGSYEQYF.

V is TRBV19 and J is TRBJ2-7; 8 bases map to TRBD1. The CDR3 length is 14 residues. Germline V gene lookup returns CDR1 LNHDA and CDR2 SQIVND (reference sequence). J lost 3 bases, V lost 6 bases, and 7 bases had no gene match. The CDR3 coding sequence is TGTGCCAGTAGACGGACAGGGTCGGGCTACGAGCAGTACTTC. It specifies CASRRTGSGYEQYF.

DNA of the CDR3: TGTGCCAGCAGTTTAGGCCCCGGGACTAGCGGGAGGGGCACCACGTTCTTC. Translation gives CASSLGPGTSGRGTTFF. V is TRBV27 and J is TRBJ2-1; TRBD2 aligns across 16 bases. This CDR3 has 17 residues. The V segment lost 2 bases and the J segment 15 bases; nucleotides outside the gene matches: 13. The germline CDR1 and CDR2 sequences are MNHEY and SMNVEV (reference sequence).

This chain links TRBV7-2 with TRBJ2-7, with 11 bases lining up with TRBD1. CDR3 length equals 16 residues. Germline V CDR1 and CDR2: SGHTA, FQGNSA. V was pared by 3 bases and J by 3 bases, with 7 bases of the junction left unmatched. CDR3 loop: CASSLTGTGGFYEQYF. The CDR3 DNA reads TGTGCCAGCAGCTTGACCGGGACAGGGGGATTCTACGAGCAGTACTTC.

This sequence joins TRBV29-1 and TRBJ1-2, with TRBD1 as a possible D gene (6 bases). The V gene lost 0 bases and the J gene lost 4 bases, with 21 bases spanning the gap. Germline loops: CDR1 SQVTM, CDR2 ANQGSEA. The CDR3 covers 17 residues. The DNA of the CDR3 is TGCAGCGTTGAAGATCGGGGATTTGACAGGAGCCTCTATGGCTACACCTTC. This sequence encodes CSVEDRGFDRSLYGYTF.

The chain is built from TRBV5-4 and TRBJ2-7; D may be TRBD1 (6 bases). The CDR3 covers 13 residues. Between the trimmed V and J ends, which lost 2 bases and 5 bases, there was a span of 11 bases. Germline V lookup: CDR1 SGHNT, CDR2 YYREEE (reference sequence). The CDR3 DNA sequence: TGTGCCAGCAGCTTCCAGGGGAAGGACGAGCAGTACTTC. This translates into CASSFQGKDEQYF.

The chain is built from TRBV9 and TRBJ2-3, with D hard to call. Trimming pared 0 bases from V and 6 bases from J, leaving 5 bases between. This CDR3 has 12 amino acids. The germline V gene has CDR1 SGDLS and CDR2 YYNGEE. In nucleotides, the CDR3 is TGTGCCAGCAGCGTAGGCCAGGATACGCAGTATTTT. Translating gives CASSVGQDTQYF.

V gene TRBV28 combines with J gene TRBJ2-7, with D hard to call. The V gene's germline CDR1 is MDHEN and CDR2 SYDVKM. The CDR3 length is 14 residues. The V end lost 5 bases, the J end lost 1 base, and 12 bases lay between the germline ends. CDR3 protein: CASSTPYVSYEQYF. Written as DNA, the CDR3 is TGTGCCAGCAGTACTCCGTATGTTTCCTACGAGCAGTACTTC.

This clone showed up just a few times. The rearrangement links TRBV30 to TRBJ1-1, with D perhaps matching TRBD1 (6 bases). Trimming cost V 1 base and J 3 bases, with 9 bases left between them. The V gene's germline CDR1 is GTSNPN and CDR2 SVGIG (reference sequence). The CDR3 covers 13 residues. CDR3 sequence (DNA): TGTGCCTGGAGTGCAGGGGTCCACACTGAAGCTTTCTTT. Its protein product is CAWSAGVHTEAFF.

The CDR3 sequence: CASSPGQGGNEQFF. The CDR3 nucleotides read TGTGCCAGCAGCCCGGGACAGGGTGGCAATGAGCAGTTCTTC. The V and J genes are TRBV5-4 and TRBJ2-1, with 9 nucleotides matching TRBD1. V lost 4 bases and J lost 6; bases outside the gene matches: 5. The germline CDR1 and CDR2 sequences are SGHNT and YYREEE (reference sequence). The CDR3 is 14 amino acids.

A single count supports this clone. The chain recombines TRBV4-3 with TRBJ2-1; 9 nucleotides agree with TRBD2. The CDR3 consists of 17 residues. Germline-derived CDR1 and CDR2 are LGHNA and YSLEER. J gave up 3 bases and V 0 bases, and 6 bases lay outside the gene matches. The CDR3 spells CASSQDLGTSSYNEQFF. CDR3 coding DNA: TGCGCCAGCAGCCAAGACCTTGGGACTAGCAGCTACAATGAGCAGTTCTTC.

This clone has just one count. This rearrangement joins TRBV4-3 to TRBJ2-1; no firm D call. This CDR3 is 16 amino acids long. The germline V gene encodes CDR1 LGHNA and CDR2 YSLEER. Trimming removed 4 bases at V and 0 bases at J, with 13 bases between. The CDR3 here is CASSPVGGGSYNEQFF. Written as DNA, the CDR3 is TGCGCCAGCAGCCCTGTAGGCGGTGGCTCCTACAATGAGCAGTTCTTC.

The genes are TRBV27 and TRBJ2-7, with TRBD2 identical over 11 bases. Germline V lookup: CDR1 MNHEY, CDR2 SMNVEV (reference sequence). The CDR3 loop spans 13 amino acids. V shed 10 bases, J shed 6 bases, and the junction held 8 bases outside the gene matches. CDR3 protein: CATRLGLAGEQYF. CDR3 coding DNA: TGTGCCACTCGCCTTGGACTAGCGGGCGAGCAGTACTTC.

This chain uses TRBV4-3 with TRBJ1-5; D remains unclear. This CDR3 comprises 16 residues. The V end lost 0 bases, the J end lost 0 bases, and 9 bases lay between the germline ends. Germline lookup yields CDR1 LGHNA and CDR2 YSLEER. The CDR3 spells CASSQDRRDSNQPQHF. CDR3 nucleotide sequence: TGCGCCAGCAGCCAAGATAGGAGAGATAGCAATCAGCCCCAGCATTTT.

This clone has a handful of counts. The chain couples TRBV7-2 to TRBJ1-3; a weak D match, TRBD1 (6 bases). The CDR3 contains 14 residues. Germline V gene sequence: CDR1 SGHTA, CDR2 FQGNSA. Trimming removed 3 bases from V and 0 bases from J, with 6 bases in between. The CDR3 loop is CASSLDSSGNTIYF. Written as DNA, the CDR3 is TGTGCCAGCAGCTTGGACAGCTCTGGAAACACCATATATTTT.

The chain couples TRBV6-5 to TRBJ1-1; D remains unclear. CDR1 MNHEY and CDR2 SVGAGI come from the germline V gene. The CDR3 covers 15 residues. The V end lost 4 bases, the J end lost 4 bases, and 16 bases lay between the germline ends. The CDR3 spells CASSSLPGRSTEAFF. CDR3 sequence (DNA): TGTGCCAGCAGTTCCCTTCCGGGAAGAAGCACTGAAGCTTTCTTT.

The gene calls are TRBV7-8 and TRBJ2-2; D gene uncertain. V dropped 0 bases and J dropped 1 base, with 9 bases sitting between them. Germline CDR1 reads SGHVS; CDR2 reads FQNEAQ. This CDR3 region has 16 residues. In DNA form, the CDR3 reads TGTGCCAGCAGCTTAGCGTACGGAGAGAACACCGGGGAGCTGTTTTTT. This gives the protein CASSLAYGENTGELFF.

The gene calls are TRBV5-1 and TRBJ1-1; D perhaps matches TRBD1 (6 bases). The germline V gene encodes CDR1 SGHRS and CDR2 YFSETQ. This CDR3 contains 13 residues. Trimming pared 2 bases from V and 1 base from J, leaving 6 bases between. The CDR3 coding sequence is TGCGCCAGCAGCTTACAGGGGAACACTGAAGCTTTCTTT. The encoded protein is CASSLQGNTEAFF.

The rearrangement links TRBV4-2 to TRBJ1-6, with 12 bases aligning to TRBD1. CDR3 length: 20 residues. Trimming took 1 base from V and 0 from J; bases not matched to a gene: 7. Germline CDR1 reads LGHNA; CDR2 reads YNFKEQ. CDR3 residues: CASSQAGTGGRSSYNSPLHF. In nucleotides, the CDR3 is TGTGCCAGCAGCCAAGCCGGGACAGGGGGCCGAAGCTCCTATAATTCACCCCTCCACTTT.